The next 25 T cell receptor beta chains were all read from a single sample in a study of T cells in Graves' hyperthyroidism and ophthalmopathy. The CDR3 regions of TCR beta were amplified from RNA transcripts. In the first-round RT-PCR of the TCR CDR3, the HTBI primer set was used. TCRdb used MiXCR to reprocess the multiplex PCR reads, holding one entry per CDR3 protein. The sample lists fewer than 850,000 distinct CDR3 sequences, 17% occurring once. The sequenced material came from blood. Receptor source: a man aged 50-59 years with Graves' hyperthyroidism.

This clonotype was found many times. The V call is TRBV6-2 or TRBV6-3, the J call TRBJ2-7; 10 bases map to TRBD2. The CDR3 runs to 16 residues. Germline V CDR1 and CDR2: MNHEY, SVGEGT. The J segment lost 4 bases and the V segment lost 3 bases, leaving 9 bases of the junction unmatched. The CDR3 sequence is CASSYGTGTSEYEQYF. In DNA form, the CDR3 reads TGTGCCAGCAGTTATGGTACCGGGACTAGCGAGTACGAGCAGTACTTC.

This clonotype came up a few times. V is TRBV6-1 and J is TRBJ1-3, with D tentatively TRBD1 (6 bases). Trimming pared 5 bases from V and 2 bases from J, leaving 10 bases between. The germline gives CDR1 MNHNS, CDR2 SASEGT. The CDR3 has 14 residues. The CDR3 reads CASSQQGPGNTIYF. The DNA for the CDR3 is TGTGCCAGCAGTCAACAGGGACCTGGAAACACCATATATTTT.

This clonotype was found many times. V and J are TRBV28 and TRBJ2-7; no clear D gene. Deletions cut 3 bases from V and 2 bases from J, with 8 bases between. Germline CDR1 MDHEN, CDR2 SYDVKM. The CDR3 consists of 13 residues. In nucleotides, the CDR3 is TGTGCCAGCAGTTTTCGGGTTCCCTACGAGCAGTACTTC. It encodes CASSFRVPYEQYF.

The chain employs TRBV6-1 and TRBJ1-4; D gene unclear. This CDR3 is 15 amino acids long. Germline CDR1 MNHNS, CDR2 SASEGT. V was cut by 5 bases and J by 3 bases, with 13 bases left in between. Here the CDR3 reads CASSPMVGANEKLFF. The CDR3 DNA reads TGTGCCAGCAGTCCCATGGTTGGGGCTAATGAAAAACTGTTTTTT.

This clonotype was recorded at least ten times. The chain uses TRBV28 and TRBJ2-1; possibly TRBD2 for D (6 bases). Between the trimmed V and J ends, which lost 8 bases and 1 base, there was a span of 18 bases. This CDR3 has 16 residues. CDR1 and CDR2 from the germline V gene are MDHEN and SYDVKM. CDR3 sequence: CASGGGGMGSYNEQFF. The CDR3 DNA follows: TGTGCCAGCGGGGGTGGGGGGATGGGGTCCTACAATGAGCAGTTCTTC.

This clonotype showed up just a few times. The CDR3 is CASSPRGETEAFF. CDR3 DNA: TGTGCCAGCTCACCGAGAGGGGAGACTGAAGCTTTCTTT. The chain combines TRBV18 with TRBJ1-1, with D perhaps matching TRBD1 (5 bases). The germline V and J ends were trimmed by 3 bases and 5 bases, with 10 bases remaining between them. The germline gives CDR1 KGHSH, CDR2 LQKENI. This CDR3 has 13 amino acids.

This clonotype has a count of ten or more. V is TRBV2 and J is TRBJ2-7; the match to TRBD2 covers 7 bases. Germline V gene sequence: CDR1 SNHLY, CDR2 FYNNEI. J gave up 3 bases and V 2 bases, and 7 bases lay outside the gene matches. This CDR3 spans 15 amino acids. The CDR3 here is CASSELAEPNYEQYF. The CDR3 DNA follows: TGTGCCAGCAGTGAACTAGCGGAACCGAACTACGAGCAGTACTTC.

The V and J genes are TRBV5-4 and TRBJ2-1; TRBD2 matches at 7 bases. The CDR3 is made up of 17 amino acids. With V trimmed by 1 base and J by 0 bases, 7 bases remained unmatched. Germline V gene lookup returns CDR1 SGHNT and CDR2 YYREEE (reference sequence). The CDR3 DNA sequence: TGTGCCAGCAGCTTGTTTAGCGGGCAAAGCTCCTACAATGAGCAGTTCTTC. This translates into CASSLFSGQSSYNEQFF. The full variable domain, completed using reference TRBV5-4 and TRBJ2-1, is ETGVTQSPTHLIKTRGQQVTLRCSSQSGHNTVSWYQQALGQGPQFIFQYYREEENGRGNFPPRFSGLQFPNYSSELNVNALELDDSALYLCASSLFSGQSSYNEQFFGPGTRLTVL.

Of note for this clonotype: Compared with germline, one end of the junction differs, possibly owing to a read error. This chain uses TRBV20-1 with TRBJ2-5; 13 nucleotides agree with TRBD2. Germline V gene sequence: CDR1 DFQATT, CDR2 SNEGSKA (reference sequence). The CDR3 loop spans 13 amino acids. Here the CDR3 reads CSATPGTSGTEYF. The CDR3 DNA reads TGCAGTGCAACCCCCGGGACTAGCGGGACCGAGTACTTC.

This clonotype was seen ten or more times. The chain employs TRBV18 and TRBJ2-7, with no clear D. The CDR3 is made up of 14 amino acids. Trimming removed 2 bases from V and 5 bases from J, with 13 bases in between. Germline V lookup: CDR1 KGHSH, CDR2 LQKENI. The CDR3 DNA reads as TGTGCCAGCTCACCATCCCCACCGATGGACGAGCAGTACTTC. Encoded protein: CASSPSPPMDEQYF.

This clonotype has at least ten counts. The gene calls are TRBV2 and TRBJ2-2; tentatively, D is TRBD1 or TRBD2 (5 bases each). Per the germline V gene, CDR1 is SNHLY and CDR2 is FYNNEI. The V and J ends lost 11 bases and 6 bases respectively, with 22 bases between them. This CDR3 spans 15 amino acids. The DNA for the CDR3 is TGTGCCTCATACGGGACGGGAAAGTACCCCGGGGAGCTGTTTTTT. The encoded protein is CASYGTGKYPGELFF.

This clonotype has a count of ten or more. V is TRBV29-1 and J is TRBJ2-7, with D unresolved. Germline V CDR1 and CDR2: SQVTM, ANQGSEA. With 1 base removed from V and 7 bases from J, the gap between germline ends came to 20 bases. The CDR3 is 15 amino acids. This CDR3 reads CSVEGYPRPTREQYF. Here the CDR3 DNA reads TGCAGCGTTGAAGGGTACCCAAGACCGACGCGGGAGCAGTACTTC.

At least ten counts were recorded for this clonotype. This chain uses TRBV20-1 with TRBJ2-7, with 7 bases fitting TRBD1. Germline loops: CDR1 DFQATT, CDR2 SNEGSKA (reference sequence). There are 14 residues in the CDR3. The V and J ends lost 1 base and 3 bases, in that order; junction bases with no gene match: 6. This CDR3 is CSARGQGQNYEQYF. The CDR3 coding sequence is TGCAGTGCTAGAGGACAGGGCCAGAACTACGAGCAGTACTTC.

This clonotype was detected only a few times. Here the CDR3 DNA reads TGTGCCAGCAGTTTTGGGACAGGGGTTGGGCAGCCCCAGCATTTT. Encoded protein: CASSFGTGVGQPQHF. The chain combines TRBV28 with TRBJ1-5; 10 nucleotides agree with TRBD1. The length of the CDR3 is 15 residues. Germline CDR1 MDHEN, CDR2 SYDVKM. J gave up 7 bases and V 3 bases, and 6 bases lay outside the gene matches. The full variable domain, rest sourced from reference TRBV28 and TRBJ1-5, is DVKVTQSSRYLVKRTGEKVFLECVQDMDHENMFWYRQDPGLGLRLIYFSYDVKMKEKGDIPEGYSVSREKKERFSLILESASTNQTSMYLCASSFGTGVGQPQHFGDGTRLSIL.

This clonotype was observed at least ten times. The chain joins TRBV18 to TRBJ1-1; no definite D call. The ends were cut back, 3 bases at V and 3 bases at J, with 8 bases in the middle. Germline CDR1 KGHSH, CDR2 LQKENI. The CDR3 consists of 13 residues. The CDR3 sequence: CASSPMEDTEAFF. CDR3 sequence (DNA): TGTGCCAGCTCACCGATGGAGGACACTGAAGCTTTCTTT.

The chain is built from TRBV6-1 and TRBJ2-3; 9 bases agree with TRBD2. This CDR3 is built from 14 residues. In germline, CDR1 is MNHNS, CDR2 SASEGT. V was clipped by 11 bases and J by 7 bases; unmatched bases: 13. CDR3 DNA sequence: TGTGCCGGGGGACGTCTAGCGGGACCTAATACGCAGTATTTT. Translated: CAGGRLAGPNTQYF.

This clonotype was seen many times. The chain carries TRBV10-3 and TRBJ1-1; TRBD1 aligns across 8 bases. The J segment lost 6 bases and the V segment lost 2 bases, leaving 11 bases of the junction unmatched. The CDR3 length is 16 residues. CDR1 is ENHRY and CDR2 is SYGVKD in the germline V gene. The CDR3 coding sequence is TGTGCCATCAGTGAGACTCCTCAGGGGGCAATCGCTGAAGCTTTCTTT. It yields the protein CAISETPQGAIAEAFF.

The sample holds many counts of this clonotype. The chain carries TRBV6-2 or TRBV6-3 and TRBJ1-5, with 8 bases fitting TRBD1. CDR3 length equals 16 residues. Trimming removed 5 bases from V and 6 bases from J; junction bases left unmatched: 12. Germline CDR1 MNHEY, CDR2 SVGEGT. The CDR3 loop reads CASSKDQGAVGQPQHF. CDR3 nucleotides: TGTGCCAGCAGTAAAGACCAGGGGGCGGTGGGTCAGCCCCAGCATTTT.

There are many counts of this clonotype. The genes are TRBV28 and TRBJ2-5, with D perhaps matching TRBD1 (7 bases). V was cut by 3 bases and J by 1 base, with 15 bases left in between. From germline, CDR1 is MDHEN and CDR2 SYDVKM. The CDR3 extends over 16 amino acids. The CDR3 loop is CASSLGQGGGQETQYF. CDR3 DNA sequence: TGTGCCAGCAGTTTGGGGCAGGGGGGTGGCCAAGAGACCCAGTACTTC.

V and J are TRBV7-9 and TRBJ1-6, with D maybe TRBD1 (5 bases). Deletions cut 5 bases from V and 1 base from J, with 15 bases between. Germline V gene data show CDR1 as SEHNR and CDR2 as FQNEAQ (reference sequence). The CDR3 sequence is 17 residues long. CDR3 in amino acids: CASSPWGSESYNSPLHF. The CDR3 DNA is TGTGCCAGCAGCCCCTGGGGGAGTGAATCCTATAATTCACCCCTCCACTTT.

This clonotype was recorded many times. V usage is TRBV25-1 and J usage is TRBJ2-1, with a tentative D call TRBD1 (5 bases). This CDR3 is built from 14 residues. V was pared by 8 bases and J by 6 bases, with 17 bases between. Per germline, CDR1 MGHDK and CDR2 SYGVNS. CDR3 amino acids: CASGLQGWSNEQFF. In DNA form, the CDR3 reads TGTGCCAGCGGCTTGCAGGGATGGAGCAATGAGCAGTTCTTC.

This clonotype was found a few times. The J gene is TRBJ2-7, the V gene TRBV27; perhaps TRBD2 as D (7 bases). Trimming took 2 bases from V and 9 from J, leaving 14 bases between them. The V gene's germline CDR1 is MNHEY and CDR2 SMNVEV (reference sequence). The CDR3 totals 13 residues. The DNA for the CDR3 is TGTGCCAGCAGTTTAGAGGGGGGGGGGGGGCAGTACTTC. Residues: CASSLEGGGGQYF.

Points on this clonotype: Just one base apart from a much larger clone, this may be a read error. This rearrangement joins TRBV20-1 to TRBJ2-7, with 12 positions matching TRBD2. The CDR3 has 15 residues. The germline V gene encodes CDR1 DFQATT and CDR2 SNEGSKA (reference sequence). V was clipped by 3 bases and J by 5 bases; unmatched bases: 8. CDR3 in amino acids: CSARPSGRDLDEQYF. CDR3 in DNA: TGCAGTGCTAGGCCTAGCGGGAGGGACTTGGACGAGCAGTACTTC.

This clonotype has at least ten counts. This chain uses TRBV10-3 with TRBJ1-2; D uncertain. The germline gives CDR1 ENHRY, CDR2 SYGVKD. With 9 bases removed from V and 1 base from J, the gap between germline ends came to 15 bases. This CDR3 spans 14 amino acids. CDR3 amino acids: CAITASTVNYGYTF. CDR3 coding DNA: TGTGCCATTACCGCGTCTACAGTTAACTATGGCTACACCTTC.

At least ten counts were recorded for this clonotype. The chain uses TRBV3-1 and TRBJ2-5; D is undetermined. CDR1 LGHDT and CDR2 YNNKEL come from the germline V gene (reference sequence). V lost 3 bases and J 5 bases, leaving 13 bases between the germline ends. The CDR3 totals 14 residues. CDR3 bases: TGTGCCAGCAGCCATCCGCCCGGGCTGGAGACCCAGTACTTC. As protein: CASSHPPGLETQYF.